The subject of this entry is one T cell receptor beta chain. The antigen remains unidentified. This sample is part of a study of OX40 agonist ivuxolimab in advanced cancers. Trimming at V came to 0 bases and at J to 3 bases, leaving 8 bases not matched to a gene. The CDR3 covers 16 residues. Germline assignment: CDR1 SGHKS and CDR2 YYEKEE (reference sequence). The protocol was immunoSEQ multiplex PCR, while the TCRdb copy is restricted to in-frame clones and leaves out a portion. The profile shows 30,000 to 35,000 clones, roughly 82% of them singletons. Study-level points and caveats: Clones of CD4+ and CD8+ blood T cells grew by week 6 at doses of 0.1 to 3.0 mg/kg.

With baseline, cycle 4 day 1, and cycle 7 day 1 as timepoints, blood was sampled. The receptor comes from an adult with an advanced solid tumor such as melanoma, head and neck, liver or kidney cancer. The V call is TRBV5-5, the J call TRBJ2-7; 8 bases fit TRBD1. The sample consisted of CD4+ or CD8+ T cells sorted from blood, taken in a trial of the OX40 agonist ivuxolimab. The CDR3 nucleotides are TGTGCCAGCAGCTTGGCCCATGGACAGGGCCTCTACGAGCAGTACTTC. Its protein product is CASSLAHGQGLYEQYF.